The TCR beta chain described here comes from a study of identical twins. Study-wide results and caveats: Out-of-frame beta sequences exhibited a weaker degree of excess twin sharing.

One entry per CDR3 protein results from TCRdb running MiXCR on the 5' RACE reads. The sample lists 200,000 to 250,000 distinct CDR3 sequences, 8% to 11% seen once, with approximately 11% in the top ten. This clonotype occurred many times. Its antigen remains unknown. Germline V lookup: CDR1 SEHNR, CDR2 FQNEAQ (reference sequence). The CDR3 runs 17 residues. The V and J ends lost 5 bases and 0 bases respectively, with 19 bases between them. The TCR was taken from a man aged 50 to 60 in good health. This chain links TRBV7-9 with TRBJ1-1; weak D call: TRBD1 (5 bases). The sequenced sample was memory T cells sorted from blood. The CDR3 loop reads CASSARVLLLMNTEAFF. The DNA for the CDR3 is TGTGCCAGCAGCGCCAGGGTTCTACTGCTCATGAACACTGAAGCTTTCTTT. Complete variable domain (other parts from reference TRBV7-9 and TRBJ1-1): DTGVSQNPRHKITKRGQNVTFRCDPISEHNRLYWYRQTLGQGPEFLTYFQNEAQLEKSRLLSDRFSAERPKGSFSTLEIQRTEQGDSAMYLCASSARVLLLMNTEAFFGQGTRLTVV.